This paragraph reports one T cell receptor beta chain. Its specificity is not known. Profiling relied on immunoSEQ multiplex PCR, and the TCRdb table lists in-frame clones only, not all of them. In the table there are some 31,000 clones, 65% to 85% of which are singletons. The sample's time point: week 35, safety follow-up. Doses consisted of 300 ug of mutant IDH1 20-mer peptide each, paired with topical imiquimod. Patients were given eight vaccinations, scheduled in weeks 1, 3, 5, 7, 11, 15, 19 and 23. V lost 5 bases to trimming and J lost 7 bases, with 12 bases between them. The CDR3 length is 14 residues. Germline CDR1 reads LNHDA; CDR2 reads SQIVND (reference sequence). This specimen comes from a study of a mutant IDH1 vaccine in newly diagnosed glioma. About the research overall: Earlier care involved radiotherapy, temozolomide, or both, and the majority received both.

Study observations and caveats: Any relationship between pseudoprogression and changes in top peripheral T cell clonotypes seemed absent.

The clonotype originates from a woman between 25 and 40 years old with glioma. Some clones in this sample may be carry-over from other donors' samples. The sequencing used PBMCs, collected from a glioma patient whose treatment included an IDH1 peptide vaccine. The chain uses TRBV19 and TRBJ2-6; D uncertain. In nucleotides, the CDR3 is TGTGCCAGTAGTGCCTTGGTTGGCGCCAACGTCCTGACTTTC. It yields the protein CASSALVGANVLTF.